This T cell receptor beta chain was identified in a study of blood T cell repertoires in COVID-19. Across the study: The United States, Italy and Spain supplied acute and convalescent COVID-19 samples.

V was pared by 4 bases and J by 9 bases, with 7 bases of the junction left unmatched. CDR1 is MGHRA, CDR2 YSYEKL, per germline. The CDR3 sequence is 16 residues long. Produced via immunoSEQ multiplex PCR; TCRdb's table is partial and in-frame only. The profile covers around 170,000 clones, with about 88% appearing a single time and under 3% taken by the ten largest. This rearrangement joins TRBV4-1 to TRBJ2-1; 15 nucleotides match TRBD2. Source material: peripheral blood. The clonotype originates from a woman in her thirties with active or convalescent COVID-19. For the CDR3, the DNA is TGCGCCAGCAGCCCGGGACTAGCGGGGGGCCCGGGTGAGCAGTTCTTC. Protein product: CASSPGLAGGPGEQFF.